This T cell receptor beta chain was identified during a study of CDR3 diversity in severe acne (dated by TCRdb to the late 2010s). CDR1 and CDR2 were assigned from the germline V gene as MNHNS and SASEGT. The CDR3 holds 13 amino acids from the cysteine to the phenylalanine. The kept DNA is CDR3 alone, 39 bases in frame from the first base. V was cut back by 1 base and J by 7 bases, leaving a gap of 10 bases between them. On this clonotype: Its antigen is still unknown. No per-base quality is available; no much larger clone lies one base away.

Library prep was done by PCR. TCRdb shows the sequencer as Illumina HiSeq 2000. The public reads were run again by TCRdb, first through fastp at Q25 and then through MiXCR, and only productive beta chains were kept. For every CDR3 protein sequence, its rows merge into one entry that carries the most common genes and DNA. The table for this sample lists tens of thousands of distinct CDR3 sequences; under 60% of them were counted only once. Clones ranked in the top ten supply approximately 15% of the sample. Recombination connected TRBV6-1 to TRBJ1-2; too little of a D gene remains to name it. Sequencing used blood. The TCR originated in a male donor in good health, without acne. CDR3 sequence: CASSEGGTRGYTF. The bases are TGTGCCAGCAGTGAAGGCGGAACGCGTGGCTACACCTTC.